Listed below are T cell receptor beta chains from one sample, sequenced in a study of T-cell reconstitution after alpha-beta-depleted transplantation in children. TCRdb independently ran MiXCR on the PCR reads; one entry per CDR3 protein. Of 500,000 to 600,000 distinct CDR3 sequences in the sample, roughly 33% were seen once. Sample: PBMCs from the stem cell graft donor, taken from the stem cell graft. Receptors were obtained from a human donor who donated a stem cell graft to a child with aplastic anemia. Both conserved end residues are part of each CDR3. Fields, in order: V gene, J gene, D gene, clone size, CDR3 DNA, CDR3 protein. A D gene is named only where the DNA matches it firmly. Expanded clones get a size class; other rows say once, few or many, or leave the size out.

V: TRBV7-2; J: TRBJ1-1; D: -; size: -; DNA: TGTGCCAGCAGCTTGTCACAGGGAGGGCACACTGAAGCTTTCTTT; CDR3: CASSLSQGGHTEAFF
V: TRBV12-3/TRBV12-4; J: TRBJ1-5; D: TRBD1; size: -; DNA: TGTGCCAGTTGGACAGGGGGCTATCAGCCCCAGCATTTT; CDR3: CASWTGGYQPQHF
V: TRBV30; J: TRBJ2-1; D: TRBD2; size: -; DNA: TGTGCCTGGAGCGACCAGCTCGCGGGAGGCAACAATGAGCAGTTCTTC; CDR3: CAWSDQLAGGNNEQFF
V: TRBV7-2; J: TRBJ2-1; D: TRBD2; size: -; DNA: TGTGCCAGCAGCCCCTTTAGGACTAGCGGAGCTGAGCAGTTCTTC; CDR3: CASSPFRTSGAEQFF
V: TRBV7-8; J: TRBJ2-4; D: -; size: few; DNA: TGTGCCAGCAGCTCTCAAGGCTCACTTCGGGACATTCAGTACTTC; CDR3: CASSSQGSLRDIQYF
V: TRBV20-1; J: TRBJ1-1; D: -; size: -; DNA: TGCAGTGCTCCGCGGACAGTCAACACTGAAGCTTTCTTT; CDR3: CSAPRTVNTEAFF
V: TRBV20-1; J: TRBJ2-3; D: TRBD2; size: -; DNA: TGCAGTGCTAGAGTTTTGGCTGGGACTAGCTACACAGATACGCAGTATTTT; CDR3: CSARVLAGTSYTDTQYF
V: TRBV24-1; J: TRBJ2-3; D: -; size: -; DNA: TGTGCCACCAGCGAGGACGGAGTCACAGATACGCAGTATTTT; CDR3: CATSEDGVTDTQYF
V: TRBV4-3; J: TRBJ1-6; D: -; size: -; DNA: TGCGCCAGCAGCCAAGTAGGGTCCCTGAATTCACCCCTCCACTTT; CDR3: CASSQVGSLNSPLHF
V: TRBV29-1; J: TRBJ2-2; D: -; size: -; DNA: TGCAGCGTTGTGCTAGCTTTGAACACCGGGGAGCTGTTTTTT; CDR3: CSVVLALNTGELFF
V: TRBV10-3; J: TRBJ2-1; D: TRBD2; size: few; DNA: TGTGCCATCAGTGGGACTAGCATCCCCCAGAGCTCCTACAATGAGCAGTTCTTC; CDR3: CAISGTSIPQSSYNEQFF
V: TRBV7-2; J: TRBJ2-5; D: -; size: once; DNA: TGTGCCAGCAGCTTGTCGTTGTCCGAGACCCAGTACTTC; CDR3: CASSLSLSETQYF
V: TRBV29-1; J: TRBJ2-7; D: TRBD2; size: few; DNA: TGCAGCGTTGAGGGGGGGGGAAGACTAGCGGGCTCCTACGAGCAGTACTTC; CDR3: CSVEGGGRLAGSYEQYF
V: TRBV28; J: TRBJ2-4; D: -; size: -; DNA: TGTGCCAGCAGTCCGTCTCCGGGAGCCCCGAAAAACATTCAGTACTTC; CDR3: CASSPSPGAPKNIQYF
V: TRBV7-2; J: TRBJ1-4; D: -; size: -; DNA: TGTGCCAGCAGCCTCAACCCGAATGAAAAACTGTTTTTT; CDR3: CASSLNPNEKLFF
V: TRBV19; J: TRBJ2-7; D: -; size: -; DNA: TGTGCCAGTATGACAGATGGGGGCCACGAGCAGTACTTC; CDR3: CASMTDGGHEQYF
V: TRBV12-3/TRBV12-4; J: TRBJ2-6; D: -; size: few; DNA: TGTGCCAGCAGTTTCGACAGTTTCTCTGGGGCCAACGTCCTGACTTTC; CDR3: CASSFDSFSGANVLTF
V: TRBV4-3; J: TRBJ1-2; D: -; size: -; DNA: TGCGCCAGCAGCCCCGGTGGGGGGGGCGGCTACACCTTC; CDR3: CASSPGGGGGYTF
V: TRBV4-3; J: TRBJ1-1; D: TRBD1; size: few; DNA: TGCGCCAGCAGCCGAGAAAGACAGGGCGTCGTGAACACTGAAGCTTTCTTT; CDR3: CASSRERQGVVNTEAFF
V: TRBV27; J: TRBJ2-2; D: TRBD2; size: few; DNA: TGTGCCAGCACCTTTTCGGGGACTAGCGGGAGGCCGGGGACCGGGGAGCTGTTTTTT; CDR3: CASTFSGTSGRPGTGELFF
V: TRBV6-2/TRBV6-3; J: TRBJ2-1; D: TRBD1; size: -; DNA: TGTGCCAGCAGTCGAGGTGGGACAGGGAGGGACAATGAGCAGTTCTTC; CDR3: CASSRGGTGRDNEQFF
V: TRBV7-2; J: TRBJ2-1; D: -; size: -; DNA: TGTGCCAGCAGGGATTCCGGGACGGGATCCTACAATGAGCAGTTCTTC; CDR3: CASRDSGTGSYNEQFF
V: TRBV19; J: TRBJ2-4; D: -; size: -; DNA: TGTGCCAGCAAACACAGTGTATCAAACATTCAGTACTTC; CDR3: CASKHSVSNIQYF
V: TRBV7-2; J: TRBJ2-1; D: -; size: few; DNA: TGTGCCGGGGCTTGGGGCTATGAGCAGTTCTTC; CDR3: CAGAWGYEQFF
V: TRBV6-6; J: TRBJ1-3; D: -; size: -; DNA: TGTGCCAGCAGTTACTCGATTCGGCCCATATATTTT; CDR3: CASSYSIRPIYF
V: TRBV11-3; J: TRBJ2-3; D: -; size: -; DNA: TGTGCCAGCAGCTTAGGGTCCGTGGGAACAGATACGCAGTATTTT; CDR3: CASSLGSVGTDTQYF
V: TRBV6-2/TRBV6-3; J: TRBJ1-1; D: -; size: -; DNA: TGTGCCAGCAGGAACCCTTCCAGGGCGTCCGTAAAGATGAACACTGAAGCTTTCTTT; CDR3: CASRNPSRASVKMNTEAFF
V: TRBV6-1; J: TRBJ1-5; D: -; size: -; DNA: TGTGCCAGCAGTGAACGGGTCAGGGGCGATGGGCCCCAGCATTTT; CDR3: CASSERVRGDGPQHF
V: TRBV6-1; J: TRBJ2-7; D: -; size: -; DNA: TGTGCCAGCAGCCCCCGGGACGAGACCTACGAGCAGTACTTC; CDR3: CASSPRDETYEQYF
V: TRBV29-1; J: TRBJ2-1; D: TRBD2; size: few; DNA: TGCAGCGTTGAAGATGTGCTAGCGGGTAGCAATGAGCAGTTCTTC; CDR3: CSVEDVLAGSNEQFF
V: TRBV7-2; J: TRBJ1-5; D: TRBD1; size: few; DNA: TGTGCCAGCGGTGGACAGGGGGTCAGCCCCCAGCATTTT; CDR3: CASGGQGVSPQHF
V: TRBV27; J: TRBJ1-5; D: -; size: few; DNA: TGTGCCAGCAGTTTATTTCAGGGTAGCCAGCCCCAGCATTTT; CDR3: CASSLFQGSQPQHF
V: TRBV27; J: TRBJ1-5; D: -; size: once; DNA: TGTGCCAGCAGTTCCAGGGTCCGGCCCCAGCATTTT; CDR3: CASSSRVRPQHF
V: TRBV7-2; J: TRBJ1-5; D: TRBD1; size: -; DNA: TGTGCCAGCAGCCCAGGGGGACAGCCAAATCAGCCCCAGCATTTT; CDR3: CASSPGGQPNQPQHF
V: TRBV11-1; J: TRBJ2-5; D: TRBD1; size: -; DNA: TGTGCCAGCAGCCACCCGGGACAGGGGGAAGAGACCCAGTACTTC; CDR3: CASSHPGQGEETQYF
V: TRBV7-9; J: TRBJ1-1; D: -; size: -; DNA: TGTGCCAGCAGCGGACCCTCAGTAGAAGCTTTCTTT; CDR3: CASSGPSVEAFF
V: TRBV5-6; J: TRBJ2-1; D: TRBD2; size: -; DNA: TGTGCCAGCAGCTTGGCGGGGGGGCGCCCTTACAATGAGCAGTTCTTC; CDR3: CASSLAGGRPYNEQFF
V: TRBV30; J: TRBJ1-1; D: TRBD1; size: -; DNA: TGTGCCTGGAGTCCCGACAGGGTGGGGGCTTTCTTT; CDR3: CAWSPDRVGAFF
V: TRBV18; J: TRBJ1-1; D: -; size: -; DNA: TGTGCCAGCTCACGGGGAATAGAGAACACTGAAGCTTTCTTT; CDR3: CASSRGIENTEAFF
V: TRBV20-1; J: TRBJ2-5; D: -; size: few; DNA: TGCAGTGCTAGAGACCCCAGGGGGGACGGACAAGAGACCCAGTACTTC; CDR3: CSARDPRGDGQETQYF
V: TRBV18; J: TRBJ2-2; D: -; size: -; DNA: TGTGCCAGCGAGGACCGGAACACCGGGGAGCTGTTTTTT; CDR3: CASEDRNTGELFF